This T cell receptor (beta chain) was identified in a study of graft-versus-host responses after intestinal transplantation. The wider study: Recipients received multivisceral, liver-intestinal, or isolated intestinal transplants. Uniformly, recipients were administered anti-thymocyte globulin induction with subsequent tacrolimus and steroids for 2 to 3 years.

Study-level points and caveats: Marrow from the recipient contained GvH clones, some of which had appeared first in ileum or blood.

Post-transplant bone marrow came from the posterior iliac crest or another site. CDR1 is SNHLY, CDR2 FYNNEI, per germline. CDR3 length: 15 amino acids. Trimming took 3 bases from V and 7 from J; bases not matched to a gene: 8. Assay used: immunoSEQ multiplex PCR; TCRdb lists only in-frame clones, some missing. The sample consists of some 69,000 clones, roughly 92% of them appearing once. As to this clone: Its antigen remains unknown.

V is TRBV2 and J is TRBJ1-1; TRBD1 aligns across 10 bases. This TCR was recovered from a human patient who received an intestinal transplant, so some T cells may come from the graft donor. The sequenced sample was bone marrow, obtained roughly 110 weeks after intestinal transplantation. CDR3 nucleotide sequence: TGTGCCAGCAGTGACCCGGACAGGGGGTGGGGTGAAGCTTTCTTT. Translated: CASSDPDRGWGEAFF.